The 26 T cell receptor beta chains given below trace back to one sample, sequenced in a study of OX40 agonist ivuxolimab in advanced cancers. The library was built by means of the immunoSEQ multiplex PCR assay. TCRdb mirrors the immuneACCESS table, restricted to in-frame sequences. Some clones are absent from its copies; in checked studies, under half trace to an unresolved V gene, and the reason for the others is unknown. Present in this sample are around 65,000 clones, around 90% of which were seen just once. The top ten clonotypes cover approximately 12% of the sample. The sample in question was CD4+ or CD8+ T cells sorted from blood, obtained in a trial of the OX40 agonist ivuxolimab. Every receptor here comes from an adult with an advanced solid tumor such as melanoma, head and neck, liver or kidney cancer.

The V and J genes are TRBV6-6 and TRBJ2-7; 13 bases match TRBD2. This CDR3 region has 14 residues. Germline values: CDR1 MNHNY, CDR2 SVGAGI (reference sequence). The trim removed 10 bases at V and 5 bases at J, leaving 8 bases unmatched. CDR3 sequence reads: CAISRLAGGNEQYF. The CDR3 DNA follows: TGTGCCATCTCGAGACTAGCGGGAGGCAACGAGCAGTACTTC.

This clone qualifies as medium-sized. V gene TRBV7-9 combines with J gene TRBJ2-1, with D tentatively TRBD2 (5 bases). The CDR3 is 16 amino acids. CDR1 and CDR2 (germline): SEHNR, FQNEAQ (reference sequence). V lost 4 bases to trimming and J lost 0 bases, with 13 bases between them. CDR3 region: CASSSYTRSSYNEQFF. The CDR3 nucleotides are TGTGCCAGCAGCTCTTATACTAGGAGCTCCTACAATGAGCAGTTCTTC.

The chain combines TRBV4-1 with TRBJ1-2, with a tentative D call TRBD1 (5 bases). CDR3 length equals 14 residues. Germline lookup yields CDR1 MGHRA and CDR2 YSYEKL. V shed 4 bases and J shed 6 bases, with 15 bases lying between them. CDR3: CASSPPGRADGYTF. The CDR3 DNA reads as TGCGCCAGCAGCCCCCCAGGCAGGGCGGATGGCTACACCTTC.

The CDR3 DNA follows: TGTGCCAGCAGCCAAGAGACAGGGGCTAATGAAAAACTGTTTTTT. It specifies CASSQETGANEKLFF. V and J are TRBV14 and TRBJ1-4; 8 bases fit TRBD1. CDR1 and CDR2 (germline): SGHDN, FVKESK. This CDR3 is built from 15 residues. Unmatched junction bases numbered 0, after V lost 0 bases and J lost 3 bases.

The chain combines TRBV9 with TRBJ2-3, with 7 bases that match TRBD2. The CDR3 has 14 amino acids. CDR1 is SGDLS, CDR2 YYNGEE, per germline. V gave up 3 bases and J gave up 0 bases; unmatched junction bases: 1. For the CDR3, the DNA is TGTGCCAGCAGCGGTAGCGGGAGCACAGATACGCAGTATTTT. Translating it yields CASSGSGSTDTQYF.

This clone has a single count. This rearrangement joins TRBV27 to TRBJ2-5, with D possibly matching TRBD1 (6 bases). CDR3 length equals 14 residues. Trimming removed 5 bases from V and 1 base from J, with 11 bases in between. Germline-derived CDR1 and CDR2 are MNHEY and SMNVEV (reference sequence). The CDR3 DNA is TGTGCCAGCAGTAGGACAGCATCCCAAGAGACCCAGTACTTC. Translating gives CASSRTASQETQYF.

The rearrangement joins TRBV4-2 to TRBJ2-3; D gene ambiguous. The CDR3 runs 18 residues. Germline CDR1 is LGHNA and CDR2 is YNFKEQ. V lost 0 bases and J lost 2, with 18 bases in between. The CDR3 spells CASSQDPEEALDTDTQYF. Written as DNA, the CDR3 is TGTGCCAGCAGCCAAGATCCCGAGGAAGCTTTGGACACAGATACGCAGTATTTT.

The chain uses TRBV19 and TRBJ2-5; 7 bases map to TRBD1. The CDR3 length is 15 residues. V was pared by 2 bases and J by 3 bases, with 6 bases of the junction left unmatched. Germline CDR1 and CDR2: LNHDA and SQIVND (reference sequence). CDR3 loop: CASSITGDFEETQYF. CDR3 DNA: TGTGCCAGTAGTATAACAGGGGATTTCGAAGAGACCCAGTACTTC. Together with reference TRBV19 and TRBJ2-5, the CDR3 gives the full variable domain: DGGITQSPKYLFRKEGQNVTLSCEQNLNHDAMYWYRQDPGQGLRLIYYSQIVNDFQKGDIAEGYSVSREKKESFPLTVTSAQKNPTAFYLCASSITGDFEETQYFGPGTRLLVL.

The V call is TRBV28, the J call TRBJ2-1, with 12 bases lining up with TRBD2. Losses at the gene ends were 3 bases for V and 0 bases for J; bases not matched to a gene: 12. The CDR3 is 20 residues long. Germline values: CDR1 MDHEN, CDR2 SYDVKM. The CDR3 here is CASSFDGTSGRTSSYNEQFF. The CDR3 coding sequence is TGTGCCAGCAGTTTCGACGGGACTAGCGGGCGAACCTCCTCCTACAATGAGCAGTTCTTC.

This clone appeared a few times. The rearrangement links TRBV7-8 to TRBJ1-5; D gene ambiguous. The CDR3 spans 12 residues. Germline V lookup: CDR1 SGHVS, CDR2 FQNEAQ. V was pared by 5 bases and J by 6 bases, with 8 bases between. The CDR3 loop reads CASSPGVQPQHF. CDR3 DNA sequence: TGTGCCAGCAGCCCCGGGGTTCAGCCCCAGCATTTT.

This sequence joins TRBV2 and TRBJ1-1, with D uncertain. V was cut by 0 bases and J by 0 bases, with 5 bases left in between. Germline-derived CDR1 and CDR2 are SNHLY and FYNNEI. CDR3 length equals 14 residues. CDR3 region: CASSEASVNTEAFF. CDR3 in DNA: TGTGCCAGCAGTGAAGCCTCGGTGAACACTGAAGCTTTCTTT.

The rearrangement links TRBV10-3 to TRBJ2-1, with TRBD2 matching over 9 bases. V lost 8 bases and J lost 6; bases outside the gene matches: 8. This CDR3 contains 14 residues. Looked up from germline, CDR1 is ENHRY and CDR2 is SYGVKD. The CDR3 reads CAIEPTSGGNEQFF. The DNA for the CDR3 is TGTGCCATCGAACCGACTAGCGGAGGCAATGAGCAGTTCTTC.

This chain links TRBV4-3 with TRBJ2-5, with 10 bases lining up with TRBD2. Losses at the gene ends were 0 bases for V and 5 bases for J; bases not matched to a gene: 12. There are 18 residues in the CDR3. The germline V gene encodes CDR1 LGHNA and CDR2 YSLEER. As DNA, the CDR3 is TGCGCCAGCAGCCAAGATGGGCTAGCGGGAGTGGGACTCGAGACCCAGTACTTC. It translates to CASSQDGLAGVGLETQYF.

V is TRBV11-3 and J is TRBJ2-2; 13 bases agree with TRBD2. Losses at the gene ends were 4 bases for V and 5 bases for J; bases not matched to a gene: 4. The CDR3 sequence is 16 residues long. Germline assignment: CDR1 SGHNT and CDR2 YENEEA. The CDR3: CASSSGLAGWTGELFF. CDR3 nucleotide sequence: TGTGCCAGCAGCTCGGGACTAGCGGGATGGACCGGGGAGCTGTTTTTT.

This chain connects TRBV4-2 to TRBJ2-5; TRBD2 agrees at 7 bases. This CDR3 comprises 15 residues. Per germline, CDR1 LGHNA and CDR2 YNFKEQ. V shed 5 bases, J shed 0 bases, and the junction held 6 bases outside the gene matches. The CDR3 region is CASSAHLADQETQYF. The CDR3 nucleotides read TGTGCCAGCAGCGCTCATCTAGCGGACCAAGAGACCCAGTACTTC.

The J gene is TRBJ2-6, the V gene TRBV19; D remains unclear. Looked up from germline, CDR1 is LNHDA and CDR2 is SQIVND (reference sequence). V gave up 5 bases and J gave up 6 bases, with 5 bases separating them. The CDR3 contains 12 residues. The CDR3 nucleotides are TGTGCCAGTAGTCCCCCGGCCAACGTCCTGACTTTC. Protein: CASSPPANVLTF.

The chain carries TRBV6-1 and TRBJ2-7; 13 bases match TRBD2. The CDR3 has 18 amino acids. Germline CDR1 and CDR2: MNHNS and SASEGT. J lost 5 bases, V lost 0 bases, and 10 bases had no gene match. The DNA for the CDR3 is TGTGCCAGCAGTGAAGCGAATACAAGACTAGCGGGAGGAGACGAGCAGTACTTC. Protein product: CASSEANTRLAGGDEQYF.

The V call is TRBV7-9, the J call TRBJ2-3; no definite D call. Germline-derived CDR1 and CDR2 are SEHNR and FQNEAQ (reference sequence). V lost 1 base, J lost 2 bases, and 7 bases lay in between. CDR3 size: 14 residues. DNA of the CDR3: TGTGCCAGCAGCTTAGAACAGATCACAGATACGCAGTATTTT. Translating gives CASSLEQITDTQYF.

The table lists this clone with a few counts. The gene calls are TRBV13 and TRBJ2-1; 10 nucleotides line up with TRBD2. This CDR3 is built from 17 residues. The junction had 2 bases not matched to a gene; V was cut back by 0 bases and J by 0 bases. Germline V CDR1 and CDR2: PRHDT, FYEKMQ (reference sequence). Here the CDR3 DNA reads TGTGCCAGCAGCTTAGGACTAGCGGGGAGCTCCTACAATGAGCAGTTCTTC. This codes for CASSLGLAGSSYNEQFF.

The chain's CDR3 is CASSLSSWNTEAFF. Written as DNA, the CDR3 is TGTGCCAGCAGTTTATCTTCTTGGAACACTGAAGCTTTCTTT. The chain has TRBV27 and TRBJ1-1; no firm D call. The germline V gene has CDR1 MNHEY and CDR2 SMNVEV (reference sequence). The V end was cut by 0 bases, the J end by 1 base, with 6 bases between. The CDR3 has 14 amino acids.

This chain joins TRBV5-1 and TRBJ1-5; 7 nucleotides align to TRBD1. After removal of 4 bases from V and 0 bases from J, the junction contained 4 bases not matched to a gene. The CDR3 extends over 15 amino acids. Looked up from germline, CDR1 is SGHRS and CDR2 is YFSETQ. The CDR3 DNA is TGCGCCAGCAGCCCTACAGGGGATAGCAATCAGCCCCAGCATTTT. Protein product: CASSPTGDSNQPQHF.

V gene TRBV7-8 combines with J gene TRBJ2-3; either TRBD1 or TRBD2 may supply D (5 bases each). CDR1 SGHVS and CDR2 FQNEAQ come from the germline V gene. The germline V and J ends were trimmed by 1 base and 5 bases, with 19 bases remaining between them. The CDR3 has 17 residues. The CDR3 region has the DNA TGTGCCAGCAGCTTAGAGTCTTGGGGGATAATCATAGATACGCAGTATTTT. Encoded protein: CASSLESWGIIIDTQYF.

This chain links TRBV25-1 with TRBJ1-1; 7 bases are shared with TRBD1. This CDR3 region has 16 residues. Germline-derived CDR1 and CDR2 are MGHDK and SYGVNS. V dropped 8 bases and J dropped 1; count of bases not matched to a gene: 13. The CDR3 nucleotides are TGTGCCAGCGGCAAGACAGGGAGTATGGGGAACACTGAAGCTTTCTTT. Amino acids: CASGKTGSMGNTEAFF.

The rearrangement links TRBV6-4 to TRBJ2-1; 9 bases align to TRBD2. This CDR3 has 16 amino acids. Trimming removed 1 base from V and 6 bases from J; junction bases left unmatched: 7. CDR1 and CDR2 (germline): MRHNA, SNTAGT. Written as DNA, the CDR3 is TGTGCCAGCAGTGACTTGTGGACTAGCGAGACCAATGAGCAGTTCTTC. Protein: CASSDLWTSETNEQFF.

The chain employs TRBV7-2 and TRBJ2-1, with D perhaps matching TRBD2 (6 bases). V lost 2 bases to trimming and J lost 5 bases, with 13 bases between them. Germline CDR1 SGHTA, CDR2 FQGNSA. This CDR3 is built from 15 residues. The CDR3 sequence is CASSLLGGGHNEQFF. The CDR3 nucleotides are TGTGCCAGCAGCTTATTGGGGGGAGGTCACAATGAGCAGTTCTTC.

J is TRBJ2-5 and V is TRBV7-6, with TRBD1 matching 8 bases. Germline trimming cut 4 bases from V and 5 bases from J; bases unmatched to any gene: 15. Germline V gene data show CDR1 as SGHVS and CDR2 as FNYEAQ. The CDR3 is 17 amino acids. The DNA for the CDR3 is TGTGCCAGCAGCTCCTCGGCTGGACAGGGTCTTGTGGAGACCCAGTACTTC. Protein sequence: CASSSSAGQGLVETQYF. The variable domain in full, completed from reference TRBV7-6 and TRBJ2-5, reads GAGVSQSPRYKVTKRGQDVALRCDPISGHVSLYWYRQALGQGPEFLTYFNYEAQQDKSGLPNDRFSAERPEGSISTLTIQRTEQRDSAMYRCASSSSAGQGLVETQYFGPGTRLLVL.